This TCR beta chain stems from a study of cytomegalovirus exposure and HLA in healthy donors. The V gene's germline CDR1 is SGHDT and CDR2 YYEEEE. V trimming: 0 bases; J trimming: 11 bases; junction bases outside the gene matches: 6. This CDR3 has 14 amino acids. This clone came up once. Its antigen is unidentified. General study findings and limits: Researchers counted around 170 TCR beta chains as cytomegalovirus-associated. Common viral pathogens seemed, in a later analysis, to connect with several of the most significant clusters. In vitro, three CMV-associated chains proved specific for CMV antigens. DRB1 showed the most TCR associations and HLA-C the fewest in a later analysis, as rates varied by HLA locus.

With 60 Vbeta and 13 Jbeta primers, the PCR was carried out. Using immunoSEQ multiplex PCR, the repertoire was profiled, and TCRdb retains in-frame clones only, with some absent. Of approximately 170,000 clones listed, 60% to 85% are singletons. The sequencing sample was made of PBMCs. The chain is built from TRBV5-6 and TRBJ1-1; 11 nucleotides match TRBD1. This clonotype was sampled from a female donor in good health and CMV-seronegative. The CDR3 sequence is CASSLAGQGALAFF. CDR3 DNA sequence: TGTGCCAGCAGCTTGGCAGGACAGGGGGCGCTTGCTTTCTTT.